This T cell receptor beta chain was recovered during a study of blood T cell repertoires in COVID-19. Produced via immunoSEQ multiplex PCR; TCRdb's table is partial and in-frame only. The sample records roughly 310,000 clones, roughly 90% being singletons. CDR1 SGHRS and CDR2 YFSETQ come from the germline V gene. The V gene end was trimmed by 4 bases and the J gene end by 6 bases; junction bases not matched to a gene: 11. CDR3 length: 15 residues. Sequencing was done on a sample of peripheral blood. This sequence joins TRBV5-1 and TRBJ1-1; 8 bases line up with TRBD1. This TCR was sampled from a woman aged 50 to 65 with active or convalescent COVID-19. CDR3 nucleotide sequence: TGCGCCAGCAGCCCCAGGCAGGGGGCGCTGGCTGAAGCTTTCTTT. Translation: CASSPRQGALAEAFF. Full variable domain (missing parts from reference TRBV5-1 and TRBJ1-1): KAGVTQTPRYLIKTRGQQVTLSCSPISGHRSVSWYQQTPGQGLQFLFEYFSETQRNKGNFPGRFSGRQFSNSRSEMNVSTLELGDSALYLCASSPRQGALAEAFFGQGTRLTVV.